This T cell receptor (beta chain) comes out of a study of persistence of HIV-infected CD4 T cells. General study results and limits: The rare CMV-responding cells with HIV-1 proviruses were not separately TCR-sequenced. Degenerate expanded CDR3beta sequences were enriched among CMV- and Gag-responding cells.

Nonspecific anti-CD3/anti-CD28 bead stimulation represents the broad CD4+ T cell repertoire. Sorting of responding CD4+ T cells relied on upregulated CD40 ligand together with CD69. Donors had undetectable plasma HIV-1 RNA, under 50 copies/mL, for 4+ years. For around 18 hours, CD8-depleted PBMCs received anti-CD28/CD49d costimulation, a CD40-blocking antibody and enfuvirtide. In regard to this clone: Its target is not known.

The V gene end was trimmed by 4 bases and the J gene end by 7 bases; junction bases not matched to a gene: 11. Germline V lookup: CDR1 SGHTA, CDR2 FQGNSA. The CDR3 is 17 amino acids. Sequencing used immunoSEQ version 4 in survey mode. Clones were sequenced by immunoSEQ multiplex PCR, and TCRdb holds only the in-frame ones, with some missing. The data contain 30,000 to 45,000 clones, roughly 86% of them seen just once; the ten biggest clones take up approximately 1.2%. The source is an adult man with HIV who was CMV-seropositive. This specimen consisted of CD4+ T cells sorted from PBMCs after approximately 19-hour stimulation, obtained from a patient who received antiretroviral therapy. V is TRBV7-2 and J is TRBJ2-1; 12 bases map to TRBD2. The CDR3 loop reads CASSSPLLAGGRNEQFF. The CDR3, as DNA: TGTGCCAGCAGCTCCCCTCTACTAGCGGGGGGTCGAAATGAGCAGTTCTTC.